Shown below are 31 T cell receptor delta chains from a single sample sequenced in a study of Vδ1+ human thymocytes. These receptors' antigens are unknown. Study outcomes and limitations: In the thymus, TRG and TRD repertoires looked highly polyclonal with Gaussian CDR3 lengths.

Sequences come from RNA converted to cDNA by reverse transcription. The CDR3 regions were amplified by multiplex PCR from V-gene primers to a constant-region primer. TCRdb ran CATT on the multiplex PCR reads. Here the sample spans tens of thousands of delta-chain clones, less than 20% being singletons. The sequenced sample consisted of Vdelta1+ gamma-delta thymocytes from the thymus. The sample's subset: FACS-sorted CD3+ TCRalphabeta- TCRVdelta1+ TCRVdelta2- thymocytes. These receptors were collected from a boy younger than two who had congenital heart surgery.

The V call is TRDV1, the J call TRDJ1, with D unclear. V lost 2 bases and J lost 5, with 15 bases in between. The CDR3 loop spans 15 amino acids. Germline CDR1 reads TSWWSYY; CDR2 reads QGS. This CDR3 reads CALGEYPHTGDKLIF. The CDR3 region has the DNA TGTGCTCTTGGGGAATATCCTCACACGGGGGATAAACTCATCTTT.

This clone turned up a few times. The chain has TRDV1 and TRDJ1; 8 bases fit TRDD3. J lost 0 bases, V lost 1 base, and 19 bases had no gene match. The CDR3 loop spans 21 amino acids. The germline CDR1 and CDR2 sequences are TSWWSYY and QGS. In DNA, the CDR3 is TGTGCTCTTGGGGAACCCCGTCTTCCTGTACTGGGGGTACCCTACACCGATAAACTCATCTTT. This encodes CALGEPRLPVLGVPYTDKLIF.

There are a few counts of this clone. V is TRDV1 and J is TRDJ1, with 8 nucleotides matching TRDD3. Unmatched junction bases numbered 16, after V lost 1 base and J lost 3 bases. From germline, CDR1 is TSWWSYY and CDR2 QGS. The CDR3 is 19 amino acids. CDR3 in amino acids: CALGEPTDWGFRYADKLIF. The CDR3 DNA follows: TGTGCTCTTGGGGAACCTACGGACTGGGGGTTTAGGTACGCCGATAAACTCATCTTT.

This clone was picked up a small number of times. The V call is TRDV1, the J call TRDJ1; 7 bases align to TRDD2. From germline, CDR1 is TSWWSYY and CDR2 QGS. V gave up 5 bases and J gave up 2 bases; unmatched junction bases: 5. The CDR3 length is 14 residues. The CDR3 loop reads CALGKGLPTDKLIF. Written as DNA, the CDR3 is TGTGCTCTTGGGAAAGGCCTTCCTACCGATAAACTCATCTTT.

There are a few counts of this clone. The chain links TRDV1 to TRDJ1, with TRDD3 matching over 8 bases. Germline V gene data show CDR1 as TSWWSYY and CDR2 as QGS. CDR3 length: 21 amino acids. V shed 2 bases and J 0 bases; nucleotides not matched to a gene: 20. CDR3 loop: CALGERNIDVLGGDYTDKLIF. CDR3 bases: TGTGCTCTTGGGGAAAGAAACATCGACGTACTGGGGGGCGACTACACCGATAAACTCATCTTT.

This clone is categorized as medium-sized. The V and J genes are TRAV29/DV5 and TRDJ1, with 8 bases that match TRDD3. Trimming cost V 5 bases and J 0 bases; bases outside gene matches: 15. The CDR3 runs 17 residues. Germline V gives CDR1 NSMFDY, CDR2 ISSIKDK. In DNA form, the CDR3 reads TGTGCAGCCCGTGTTTGGGATACGATAGGGTACACCGATAAACTCATCTTT. Translated: CAARVWDTIGYTDKLIF.

This chain joins TRAV29/DV5 and TRDJ1; tentative D call: TRDD2 (5 bases). Looked up from germline, CDR1 is NSMFDY and CDR2 is ISSIKDK. The V gene lost 0 bases and the J gene lost 0 bases, with 15 bases spanning the gap. The CDR3 is 16 residues long. As DNA, the CDR3 is TGTGCAGCAAGCGATTACCTACCACCGTACACCGATAAACTCATCTTT. Translated, it gives CAASDYLPPYTDKLIF.

This clone was detected a few times. The chain links TRDV1 to TRDJ1, with TRDD3 matching over 12 bases. Losses at the gene ends were 0 bases for V and 2 bases for J; bases not matched to a gene: 4. The CDR3 consists of 17 residues. Germline CDR1 and CDR2: TSWWSYY and QGS. CDR3 in amino acids: CALGELYWGIQTDKLIF. CDR3 nucleotides: TGTGCTCTTGGGGAACTTTACTGGGGGATACAAACCGATAAACTCATCTTT.

Note on this clone: An end of the junction differs from the germline gene, which may be a read error. This rearrangement joins TRDV1 to TRDJ1; TRDD3 matches at 9 bases. This CDR3 comprises 14 residues. Germline V lookup: CDR1 TSWWSYY, CDR2 QGS. CDR3 amino acids: CALGVRGIPDRLIF. The CDR3 bases are TGTGCTCTTGGGGTCAGGGGGATACCGGATAGACTCATCTTT.

V is TRDV1 and J is TRDJ1; 12 positions match TRDD3. The CDR3 consists of 21 residues. Germline CDR1 and CDR2: TSWWSYY and QGS. After removal of 2 bases from V and 6 bases from J, the junction contained 22 bases not matched to a gene. DNA of the CDR3: TGTGCTCTTGGGGAAGCCCTCTTCCTACGCAGAGTACTGGGGGATACATATAAACTCATCTTT. It is translated as CALGEALFLRRVLGDTYKLIF.

A few counts support this clone. The chain uses TRDV1 and TRDJ1; D is ambiguous. Trimming shortened V by 3 bases and J by 2 bases, and 19 bases separated the two germline ends. The CDR3 has 17 residues. Per the germline V gene, CDR1 is TSWWSYY and CDR2 is QGS. DNA for the CDR3: TGTGCTCTTGGGGAGCTAGCCCTTGGTCCTTGGACCGATAAACTCATCTTT. It encodes CALGELALGPWTDKLIF.

The chain uses TRDV1 and TRDJ1, with D possibly matching TRDD2 (5 bases). The CDR3 is 14 amino acids. V lost 4 bases to trimming and J lost 2 bases, with 11 bases between them. From germline, CDR1 is TSWWSYY and CDR2 QGS. This CDR3 reads CALGGLRVTDKLIF. The CDR3 nucleotides read TGTGCTCTTGGGGGCCTACGCGTAACCGATAAACTCATCTTT.

The chain has TRDV1 and TRDJ1, with D perhaps TRDD3 (5 bases). CDR1 TSWWSYY and CDR2 QGS come from the germline V gene. The CDR3 length is 16 residues. Trimming removed 0 bases from V and 4 bases from J, with 15 bases in between. The CDR3 loop reads CALGELWAAPGDKLIF. The CDR3 DNA sequence: TGTGCTCTTGGGGAACTCTGGGCTGCCCCGGGCGATAAACTCATCTTT.

The chain is built from TRDV1 and TRDJ1; D is unresolved. The germline gives CDR1 TSWWSYY, CDR2 QGS. The CDR3 runs 14 residues. V was shortened by 1 base and J by 4 bases, with 10 bases between the two germline ends. The CDR3, as DNA: TGTGCTCTTGGGGAACGACCGGCCATCGATAAACTCATCTTT. It is translated as CALGERPAIDKLIF.

A few counts support this clone. The chain has TRDV1 and TRDJ1; TRDD3 matches 9 bases. The CDR3 has 18 amino acids. The V and J ends lost 7 bases and 0 bases, in that order; junction bases with no gene match: 15. CDR1 and CDR2 from the germline V gene are TSWWSYY and QGS. CDR3 DNA sequence: TGTGCTCTTGATCCCGGGGGATACAGAGAACTACACACCGATAAACTCATCTTT. As protein: CALDPGGYRELHTDKLIF.

The chain recombines TRDV1 with TRDJ1; 8 positions match TRDD3. V lost 1 base and J lost 0; bases outside the gene matches: 22. This CDR3 has 22 residues. Looked up from germline, CDR1 is TSWWSYY and CDR2 is QGS. CDR3 amino acids: CALGEPHLPISLLGGYTDKLIF. The CDR3 DNA sequence: TGTGCTCTTGGGGAACCACATCTTCCGATATCTTTACTGGGGGGCTACACCGATAAACTCATCTTT.

This clone has just a few counts. This rearrangement joins TRDV1 to TRDJ1; 13 nucleotides agree with TRDD3. From germline, CDR1 is TSWWSYY and CDR2 QGS. The CDR3 has 17 amino acids. V lost 6 bases to trimming and J lost 3 bases; unmatched junction nucleotides: 10. The chain's CDR3 is CALGLLPTGGYADKLIF. Written as DNA, the CDR3 is TGTGCTCTTGGTCTCCTTCCTACTGGGGGATACGCCGATAAACTCATCTTT.

Many counts were recorded for this clone. Other DNA sequences in this specimen translate into the identical CDR3. The rearrangement uses TRDV2 and TRDJ1; 7 positions agree with TRDD2. Germline trimming cut 5 bases from V and 2 bases from J; bases unmatched to any gene: 13. This CDR3 spans 16 amino acids. The V gene's germline CDR1 is GEAIGNYY and CDR2 EKD. CDR3 protein: CACVYLLSYRTDKLIF. The CDR3 DNA reads TGTGCCTGTGTCTATCTACTTTCCTACCGTACCGATAAACTCATCTTT.

The rearrangement links TRDV1 to TRDJ2; 10 bases are a match to TRDD3. CDR1 and CDR2 (germline): TSWWSYY, QGS. The CDR3 has 18 residues. V was clipped by 2 bases and J by 3 bases; unmatched bases: 9. The CDR3 protein is CALGEVNGGYSVTAQLFF. The CDR3 DNA reads TGTGCTCTTGGGGAAGTAAATGGGGGATACTCGGTGACAGCACAACTCTTCTTT.

The rearrangement uses TRDV1 and TRDJ1; D is ambiguous. V was shortened by 2 bases and J by 0 bases, with 1 base between the two germline ends. This CDR3 comprises 12 residues. Per germline, CDR1 TSWWSYY and CDR2 QGS. The CDR3 nucleotides are TGTGCTCTTGGGGAATACACCGATAAACTCATCTTT. This translates into CALGEYTDKLIF.

This clone has more than one count but fewer than ten. The genes are TRDV1 and TRDJ1; D uncertain. The CDR3 has 17 amino acids. Germline CDR1 TSWWSYY, CDR2 QGS. With 1 base removed from V and 0 bases from J, the gap between germline ends came to 15 bases. CDR3 nucleotides: TGTGCTCTTGGGGAACCCGCCCTCCTTGCGTACACCGATAAACTCATCTTT. It encodes CALGEPALLAYTDKLIF.

The chain couples TRDV1 to TRDJ1; 10 bases agree with TRDD3. CDR1 is TSWWSYY, CDR2 QGS, per germline. The CDR3 is 21 residues long. The V segment lost 3 bases and the J segment 4 bases; nucleotides outside the gene matches: 23. The CDR3 loop reads CALGDKFLPRPKRGIRDKLIF. In DNA form, the CDR3 reads TGTGCTCTTGGGGACAAGTTCCTACCCCGGCCCAAACGGGGGATACGCGATAAACTCATCTTT.

The chain carries TRDV1 and TRDJ1, with 10 bases that match TRDD3. The CDR3 loop spans 23 amino acids. The germline CDR1 and CDR2 sequences are TSWWSYY and QGS. V shed 3 bases and J 1 base; nucleotides not matched to a gene: 26. The CDR3 loop is CALGDLRSHSYDLYWGITDKLIF. As DNA, the CDR3 is TGTGCTCTTGGGGACCTCCGATCCCATTCCTACGACCTGTACTGGGGGATCACCGATAAACTCATCTTT.

This clone was recorded a few times. V and J are TRDV1 and TRDJ1; tentative D call: TRDD3 (7 bases). Germline loops: CDR1 TSWWSYY, CDR2 QGS. CDR3 length: 16 residues. V was clipped by 3 bases and J by 7 bases, with 21 bases between them. The CDR3 coding sequence is TGTGCTCTTGGGGATCGCGCCTTCCCTCCTGGGGGTAAACTCATCTTT. Amino acids: CALGDRAFPPGGKLIF.

This clone was seen a handful of times. The V gene is TRDV1, the J gene TRDJ1, with D maybe TRDD3 (5 bases). Trimming shortened V by 1 base and J by 0 bases, and 30 bases separated the two germline ends. The CDR3 extends over 22 amino acids. Germline loops: CDR1 TSWWSYY, CDR2 QGS. CDR3 sequence: CALGEPPLFLRSLGGYTDKLIF. For the CDR3, the DNA is TGTGCTCTTGGGGAACCCCCTCTTTTTCTACGCTCGCTGGGTGGGTACACCGATAAACTCATCTTT.

The sample holds a few counts of this clone. The rearrangement links TRDV1 to TRDJ1; D may correspond to TRDD1 or TRDD3 (7 bases each). The CDR3 sequence is 17 residues long. Germline assignment: CDR1 TSWWSYY and CDR2 QGS. Trimming shortened V by 1 base and J by 2 bases, and 17 bases separated the two germline ends. The CDR3 DNA is TGTGCTCTTGGGGAACAAATAGTGCTGGGGGTGACCGATAAACTCATCTTT. Translation: CALGEQIVLGVTDKLIF.

In its sample, this clone was seen a few times. The chain combines TRDV1 with TRDJ1, with D possibly being TRDD3 (6 bases). The CDR3 is 21 amino acids. Germline V gene data show CDR1 as TSWWSYY and CDR2 as QGS. Trimming removed 1 base at V and 0 bases at J, with 27 bases between. This chain's CDR3 is CALGEPTSPTRVGVYTDKLIF. For the CDR3, the DNA is TGTGCTCTTGGGGAACCAACCTCCCCTACTAGGGTGGGGGTCTACACCGATAAACTCATCTTT.

The chain combines TRDV1 with TRDJ1, with 13 bases matching TRDD3. This CDR3 region has 22 residues. The germline CDR1 and CDR2 sequences are TSWWSYY and QGS. Trimming at V came to 3 bases and at J to 2 bases, leaving 21 bases not matched to a gene. For the CDR3, the DNA is TGTGCTCTTGGGGAGTTAACTTCCTACGCATTTACTGGGGGATACGGAACCGATAAACTCATCTTT. This codes for CALGELTSYAFTGGYGTDKLIF.

The genes are TRDV1 and TRDJ1; 11 bases line up with TRDD3. Trimming took 5 bases from V and 2 from J; bases not matched to a gene: 13. Germline V CDR1 and CDR2: TSWWSYY, QGS. This CDR3 spans 18 amino acids. The CDR3 nucleotides are TGTGCTCTTGGGCCATTTATGGGGGATACGTCGCTTACCGATAAACTCATCTTT. Translated, it gives CALGPFMGDTSLTDKLIF.

This clone has just one count. The chain uses TRDV1 and TRDJ1, with 8 bases identical to TRDD3. Germline CDR1 reads TSWWSYY; CDR2 reads QGS. The CDR3 consists of 17 residues. V lost 3 bases, J lost 0 bases, and 9 bases stayed unmatched. CDR3 bases: TGTGCTCTTGGGGATTACACTGGGGGGGCTTACACCGATAAACTCATCTTT. Its protein product is CALGDYTGGAYTDKLIF.

In its sample, this clone was seen a few times. The chain uses TRDV1 and TRDJ1; possible D gene TRDD3, 6 bases. CDR1 and CDR2 (germline): TSWWSYY, QGS. V was shortened by 4 bases and J by 0 bases, with 15 bases between the two germline ends. This CDR3 region has 16 residues. The CDR3 nucleotides read TGTGCTCTTGGGGGCCGGGGGACCAAGTACACCGATAAACTCATCTTT. Its translation is CALGGRGTKYTDKLIF.